This T cell receptor (beta chain) came from a study of radiotherapy plus CTLA-4 blockade in lung cancer. Study overall: Patients showed objective responses in approximately 17% of cases and disease control in 31%. Regarding the study as a whole: Response was reportedly best predicted by early blood T cell clone dynamics, with interferon-beta.

The protocol was immunoSEQ multiplex PCR, while the TCRdb copy is restricted to in-frame clones and leaves out a portion. Of 70,000 to 90,000 clones in the sample, more than 85% are singletons; the top ten hold around 1%. Lung cancer patients with chemo-refractory metastatic non-small-cell disease were given focal radiation plus CTLA-4 blockade with ipilimumab. Germline V lookup: CDR1 SQVTM, CDR2 ANQGSEA. J was trimmed by 0 bases and V by 7 bases; bases with no gene match: 6. The CDR3 is made up of 15 amino acids. A word on this clone: The target antigen is unknown.

The sample here was peripheral blood, taken from a patient treated with radiotherapy plus ipilimumab. V gene TRBV29-1 combines with J gene TRBJ2-3; TRBD2 aligns across 11 bases. The clonotype comes from a human donor with non-small cell lung cancer who had stable disease on radiotherapy plus ipilimumab. CDR3 protein: CSAIRTSGSTDTQYF. In DNA, the CDR3 is TGCAGCGCTATCCGGACTAGCGGGAGCACAGATACGCAGTATTTT.